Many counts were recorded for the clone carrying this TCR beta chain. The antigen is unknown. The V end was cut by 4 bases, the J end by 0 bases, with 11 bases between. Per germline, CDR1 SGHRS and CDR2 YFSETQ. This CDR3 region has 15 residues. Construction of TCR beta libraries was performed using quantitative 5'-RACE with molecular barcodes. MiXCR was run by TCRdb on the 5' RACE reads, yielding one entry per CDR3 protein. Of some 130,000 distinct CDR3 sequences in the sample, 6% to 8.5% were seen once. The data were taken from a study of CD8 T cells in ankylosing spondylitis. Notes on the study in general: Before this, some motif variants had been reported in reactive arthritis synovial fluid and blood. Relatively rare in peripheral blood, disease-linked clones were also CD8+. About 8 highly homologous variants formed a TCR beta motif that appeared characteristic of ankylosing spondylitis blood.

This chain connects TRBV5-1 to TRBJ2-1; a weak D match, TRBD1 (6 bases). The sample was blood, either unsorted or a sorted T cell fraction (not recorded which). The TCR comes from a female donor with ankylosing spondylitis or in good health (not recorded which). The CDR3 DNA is TGCGCCAGCAGCCCGGACAGTAGCTCCTACAATGAGCAGTTCTTC. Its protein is CASSPDSSSYNEQFF.